This T cell receptor beta chain was documented in a study of blood T cell repertoires in COVID-19. Turning to the study itself: The samples span acute and convalescent COVID-19 from the United States, Italy and Spain.

In the original processing: Amplification with reference gene primers provided the estimates of nucleated cell counts. Method: immunoSEQ multiplex PCR; TCRdb's copy keeps in-frame clones and lacks some. The V and J calls and clone size come from that table; D and trimming were worked out from the DNA. The table records roughly 220,000 clones, 75% to 85% of them present only once. During active infection, Seattle patients enrolled and were then monitored through disease. V was pared by 3 bases and J by 6 bases, with 14 bases between. The CDR3 has 14 residues. Per germline, CDR1 SGHTA and CDR2 FQGNSA. The sample taken for sequencing was peripheral blood. The V and J genes are TRBV7-2 and TRBJ1-2, with D tentatively TRBD1 (5 bases). The receptor was isolated from a woman aged 80 or over with COVID-19, enrolled during active disease. CDR3 in amino acids: CASSFENRGNGYTF. The CDR3 region has the DNA TGTGCCAGCAGCTTCGAGAATAGGGGAAATGGCTACACCTTC.